These T cell receptor beta chains were read from a single sample in a study of cytomegalovirus exposure and HLA in healthy donors. Generated by immunoSEQ multiplex PCR, the TCRdb table keeps only in-frame clones and is missing some. The data hold 200,000 to 250,000 clones, with around 76% observed a single time. Sequenced: PBMCs. These receptors all stem from a woman between 40 and 50 years old in good health and CMV-seropositive. Both conserved end residues are trimmed from each CDR3. The order of the fields is CDR3 protein, clone size, D gene, V gene. D genes are given only for firm matches. Part of the rows lack a size; the others show once, few, many or a class for expanded clones.

CDR3: ASTPGAGLGQPQH; size: -; D: -; V: TRBV6-5
CDR3: ASSQEPFSGGLSYEQY; size: few; D: -; V: TRBV4-1
CDR3: ASSRGRRNTEAF; size: -; D: -; V: TRBV6-5
CDR3: AWALGGDIQY; size: -; D: TRBD2; V: TRBV30
CDR3: ASSWRQGPTGELF; size: -; D: TRBD1; V: TRBV5-1
CDR3: AWAEAGFNTEAF; size: -; D: -; V: TRBV30
CDR3: ASSSGRGTGVLRDTQY; size: -; D: TRBD1; V: TRBV7-9
CDR3: ASSQDRMIIGLDPNTEAF; size: -; D: -; V: TRBV4-3
CDR3: ASGLVRQGIAEAF; size: few; D: -; V: TRBV12-5
CDR3: ASSLAGDRAYEAF; size: -; D: TRBD1; V: TRBV7-2
CDR3: ATRQGAGYGYT; size: once; D: TRBD1; V: TRBV6-4
CDR3: ASSQDELAGGSPLH; size: -; D: -; V: TRBV4-2
CDR3: ASSQEGQGNEQF; size: few; D: TRBD1; V: TRBV4-3
CDR3: ATSRDPPGRYGYT; size: -; D: -; V: TRBV15
CDR3: ASSYRLAGGNEQF; size: -; D: TRBD2; V: TRBV27
CDR3: ASSFPTENSPLH; size: -; D: -; V: TRBV19
CDR3: ASSVNGEKLF; size: -; D: -; V: TRBV9
CDR3: ASSPLRQSMNTEAF; size: -; D: -; V: TRBV18
CDR3: ASSTRRQGNYGYT; size: -; D: TRBD1; V: TRBV5-6
CDR3: ATTGQAYEQY; size: -; D: TRBD1; V: TRBV10-3
CDR3: ASSSGQRNSPLH; size: -; D: -; V: TRBV7-6
CDR3: ASSISEPDSPIH; size: -; D: -; V: TRBV19
CDR3: ATRPDTRGNQPQH; size: -; D: -; V: TRBV25-1
CDR3: ASSGTGAKKTQY; size: -; D: TRBD1; V: TRBV13
CDR3: ASALGGTTEAF; size: -; D: -; V: TRBV12-5
CDR3: ASSTTLRDRDQPQH; size: -; D: TRBD1; V: TRBV28
CDR3: ASSEWSPEDTQY; size: -; D: -; V: TRBV25-1
CDR3: AISDQKLTADRNGYT; size: -; D: -; V: TRBV10-3
CDR3: ASSKRVATNEKLF; size: -; D: -; V: TRBV4-1
CDR3: ASSGQGANQPQH; size: -; D: TRBD1; V: TRBV2
CDR3: ASSLDSGFDYGYT; size: -; D: -; V: TRBV7-2
CDR3: SVLGDRLVEGYT; size: -; D: TRBD1; V: TRBV29-1
CDR3: ASSPRDTRTGELF; size: -; D: -; V: TRBV18
CDR3: ASSGRQGMISPLH; size: -; D: TRBD1; V: TRBV6-5
CDR3: ASGGQIFSTDTQY; size: -; D: TRBD1; V: TRBV2
CDR3: ASSSTGEETQY; size: -; D: TRBD1; V: TRBV7-7
CDR3: ASSLISGSYNEQF; size: -; D: -; V: TRBV4-1
CDR3: SVRDWADTQY; size: -; D: -; V: TRBV29-1
CDR3: ASSLQGESSYEQY; size: few; D: TRBD1; V: TRBV5-1
CDR3: ASTNYARQGRGQPQH; size: -; D: TRBD1; V: TRBV19